The 15 T cell receptor beta chains given below trace back to one sample, sequenced in a study of blood T cell repertoires in COVID-19. Assay used: immunoSEQ multiplex PCR; TCRdb lists only in-frame clones, some missing. Of approximately 300,000 clones listed, 85% to 90% are singletons. Sequencing used peripheral blood. These TCRs come from a woman aged 40 to 55 with acute or convalescent COVID-19.

The chain joins TRBV4-1 to TRBJ1-3, with a possible D match to TRBD1 (6 bases). Trimming took off 2 bases at V and 2 bases at J, with 13 bases between the two ends. CDR3 length: 16 residues. Germline V CDR1 and CDR2: MGHRA, YSYEKL. CDR3 region: CASSQPTTGTGNTIYF. DNA for the CDR3: TGCGCCAGCAGCCAACCCACAACAGGGACTGGAAACACCATATATTTT.

CDR3 in DNA: TGTGCCAGTAGTATAACCAGTCGACAGCACACCTTC. It codes for CASSITSRQHTF. This chain links TRBV19 with TRBJ1-2; a weak D match, TRBD1 (5 bases). V lost 2 bases and J lost 12, with 13 bases in between. The CDR3 contains 12 residues. The germline V gene encodes CDR1 LNHDA and CDR2 SQIVND (reference sequence).

The chain combines TRBV7-9 with TRBJ1-2; no firm D call. This CDR3 comprises 13 residues. CDR1 is SEHNR and CDR2 is FQNEAQ in the germline V gene (reference sequence). V was cut by 1 base and J by 6 bases, with 9 bases left in between. DNA for the CDR3: TGTGCCAGCAGCTTAGTTGGCAGGAATGGCTACACCTTC. Translation: CASSLVGRNGYTF.

V is TRBV5-1 and J is TRBJ2-3, with TRBD2 identical over 9 bases. Trimming removed 0 bases from V and 6 bases from J; junction bases left unmatched: 5. The CDR3 runs to 15 residues. The germline CDR1 and CDR2 sequences are SGHRS and YFSETQ. The CDR3 reads CASSLVASGVDTQYF. The CDR3 DNA reads as TGCGCCAGCAGCTTGGTGGCTAGCGGGGTGGATACGCAGTATTTT.

The chain has TRBV5-4 and TRBJ2-1, with no clear D. Trimming pared 2 bases from V and 4 bases from J, leaving 7 bases between. The germline CDR1 and CDR2 sequences are SGHNT and YYREEE (reference sequence). CDR3 size: 13 residues. In nucleotides, the CDR3 is TGTGCCAGCAGCTTCGGGTCTTACAATGAGCAGTTCTTC. This encodes CASSFGSYNEQFF.

The J gene is TRBJ1-2, the V gene TRBV19, with 9 bases aligning to TRBD1. With 3 bases clipped from V and 1 base from J, the junction kept 3 bases outside the gene matches. The germline V gene encodes CDR1 LNHDA and CDR2 SQIVND (reference sequence). The CDR3 has 15 residues. In DNA form, the CDR3 reads TGTGCCAGTAGTATCGGGGGACAGGGTAACTATGGCTACACCTTC. It encodes CASSIGGQGNYGYTF.

This clone is a singleton in its sample. The V and J genes are TRBV24-1 and TRBJ1-2, with D maybe TRBD1 (5 bases). Germline V gene sequence: CDR1 KGHDR, CDR2 SFDVKD. Trimming took 5 bases from V and 4 from J, leaving 19 bases between them. This CDR3 is built from 16 residues. The CDR3: CATSGGEAGLFYGYTF. In DNA, the CDR3 is TGTGCCACCAGTGGGGGCGAGGCAGGGCTATTCTATGGCTACACCTTC.

V is TRBV7-8 and J is TRBJ1-1; TRBD1 matches at 7 bases. The J segment lost 2 bases and the V segment lost 1 base, leaving 4 bases of the junction unmatched. The length of the CDR3 is 15 residues. Germline CDR1 and CDR2: SGHVS and FQNEAQ. CDR3 residues: CASSLGGTANTEAFF. The CDR3, as DNA: TGTGCCAGCAGCTTAGGAGGGACAGCCAACACTGAAGCTTTCTTT.

The chain combines TRBV21-1 with TRBJ2-7; whether TRBD2, the table's D call, matches the DNA was not checked. TRBV21-1 corresponds to a pseudogene. The CDR3 has 21 amino acids. The CDR3 loop is CASSKRFLTTPYGGSSYEQYV. In DNA, the CDR3 is TGTGCCAGCAGTAAAAGGTTTCTGACCACGCCATACGGGGGGAGCTCCTACGAGCAGTACGTC.

The chain couples TRBV14 to TRBJ1-4; D is unclear. Deletions cut 5 bases from V and 4 bases from J, with 14 bases between. The germline V gene has CDR1 SGHDN and CDR2 FVKESK. CDR3 size: 15 residues. In DNA form, the CDR3 reads TGTGCCAGCAGCGCTTACAGAGCTCATAATGAAAAACTGTTTTTT. It codes for CASSAYRAHNEKLFF.

This clone came up once. This chain joins TRBV6-5 and TRBJ1-5; no clear D. CDR3 length: 14 residues. V was trimmed by 7 bases and J by 7 bases, leaving 17 bases between them. Germline V lookup: CDR1 MNHEY, CDR2 SVGAGI. In nucleotides, the CDR3 is TGTGCCAGCACCCCTTCGTCTCGAGGGCAGCCCCAGCATTTT. As protein: CASTPSSRGQPQHF.

This chain links TRBV19 with TRBJ1-2; D perhaps matches TRBD1 (5 bases). The germline V and J ends were trimmed by 8 bases and 5 bases, with 18 bases remaining between them. This CDR3 spans 14 amino acids. Germline lookup yields CDR1 LNHDA and CDR2 SQIVND (reference sequence). CDR3 region: CASFYQGGGYGYTF. The CDR3 nucleotides read TGTGCCAGTTTTTATCAGGGAGGAGGTTATGGCTACACCTTC. Full variable domain (outside the CDR3, taken from reference TRBV19 and TRBJ1-2): DGGITQSPKYLFRKEGQNVTLSCEQNLNHDAMYWYRQDPGQGLRLIYYSQIVNDFQKGDIAEGYSVSREKKESFPLTVTSAQKNPTAFYLCASFYQGGGYGYTFGSGTRLTVV.

CDR3 sequence (DNA): TGTGCCAGCTCACCACCGACCGGCGGTAGCACAGATACGCAGTATTTT. It specifies CASSPPTGGSTDTQYF. The chain couples TRBV18 to TRBJ2-3; D gene ambiguous. This CDR3 spans 16 amino acids. Trimming took 0 bases from V and 0 from J, leaving 10 bases between them. Germline CDR1 KGHSH, CDR2 LQKENI.

The chain uses TRBV7-2 and TRBJ2-5; D might be TRBD1 (6 bases). The CDR3 is 14 residues long. The V and J ends lost 3 bases and 5 bases respectively, with 13 bases between them. CDR1 and CDR2 (germline): SGHTA, FQGNSA. The CDR3 nucleotides read TGTGCCAGCAGCTTGCCAGGGGTTTCGGAGACCCAGTACTTC. As protein: CASSLPGVSETQYF.

This clone was counted between two and nine times. The gene calls are TRBV11-2 and TRBJ1-2; 10 bases are shared with TRBD1. J gave up 8 bases and V 9 bases, and 6 bases lay outside the gene matches. CDR3 size: 12 residues. Germline-derived CDR1 and CDR2 are SGHAT and FQNNGV. The CDR3 DNA reads as TGTGCCAGTTCGACAGGGGGCTACGGCTACACCTTC. Translating gives CASSTGGYGYTF.